Following are 11 T cell receptor beta chains from one sample sequenced in a study of cytotoxic CD8 clonotypes in ibrutinib-treated CLL (dated by TCRdb to the early 2020s). Sample time point, as interpreted from the label and publication: less than 30 months on ibrutinib. The method behind the library was the immunoSEQ multiplex PCR assay. TCRdb obtained this table from immuneACCESS and retained in-frame rearrangements with V and J assigned. These tables miss some clones; where compared with another copy, unresolved V genes account for less than half of the shortfall, and the remainder is unexplained. The sample includes a few hundred thousand clones, with under 75% observed a single time. In total, the top ten clones hold 15% of the sample. Sequenced here: PBMCs, sampled after 24 months of ibrutinib treatment. The receptors originated from a human donor with chronic lymphocytic leukemia.

The chain uses TRBV5-4 and TRBJ1-5, with D unclear. Trimming took 0 bases from V and 10 from J, leaving 14 bases between them. CDR1 and CDR2 (germline): SGHNT, YYREEE (reference sequence). CDR3 length: 14 residues. CDR3 residues: CASSLAGEEGPQHF. DNA for the CDR3: TGTGCCAGCAGCTTGGCCGGGGAGGAGGGACCCCAGCATTTT.

A word on this clone: One junction end disagrees with the germline gene, perhaps due to a read error. The chain is built from TRBV7-7 and TRBJ1-3; D unresolved. The CDR3 runs to 14 residues. The V gene's germline CDR1 is SSHAT and CDR2 FNYEAQ (reference sequence). The CDR3, as DNA: TGTGCTAGCAGCCCGCTGAGCTCTGGAAACACCATATATTTT. Translated: CASSPLSSGNTIYF.

The count of this clone is one. The chain uses TRBV27 and TRBJ1-2, with D possibly TRBD1 on 6 matching bases. V was trimmed by 2 bases and J by 0 bases, leaving 10 bases between them. Germline lookup yields CDR1 MNHEY and CDR2 SMNVEV (reference sequence). The CDR3 spans 15 residues. CDR3 region: CASSLRGASNYGYTF. The CDR3, as DNA: TGTGCCAGCAGTTTACGGGGGGCTTCTAACTATGGCTACACCTTC.

This clone has just a few counts. For the CDR3, the DNA is TGTGCCAGCAGCTTAATGGCGGGCTATGGCTACACCTTC. As protein: CASSLMAGYGYTF. The rearrangement joins TRBV7-3 to TRBJ1-2; D remains ambiguous. Germline V gives CDR1 SGHTA, CDR2 FQGTGA. Trimming cost V 1 base and J 4 bases, with 7 bases left between them. CDR3 length: 13 residues.

The V gene is TRBV30, the J gene TRBJ2-5; D gene unclear. Germline-derived CDR1 and CDR2 are GTSNPN and SVGIG (reference sequence). The CDR3 length is 12 residues. With 1 base removed from V and 5 bases from J, the gap between germline ends came to 8 bases. CDR3 protein: CAWSGPFETQYF. The CDR3 DNA sequence: TGTGCCTGGAGTGGACCGTTCGAGACCCAGTACTTC.

The chain has TRBV18 and TRBJ1-4; D remains ambiguous. The V gene's germline CDR1 is KGHSH and CDR2 LQKENI. The V end was cut by 2 bases, the J end by 8 bases, with 15 bases between. This CDR3 has 15 amino acids. The CDR3 sequence: CASSPAGPGEEKLFF. CDR3 nucleotides: TGTGCCAGCTCACCAGCGGGCCCGGGTGAGGAAAAACTGTTTTTT.

The V and J genes are TRBV28 and TRBJ1-5; no clear D. V lost 3 bases and J lost 3, with 9 bases in between. CDR1 and CDR2 (germline): MDHEN, SYDVKM. This CDR3 has 14 residues. CDR3 protein: CASSLETDNQPQHF. CDR3 nucleotide sequence: TGTGCCAGCAGTTTGGAAACAGACAATCAGCCCCAGCATTTT.

The gene calls are TRBV27 and TRBJ2-5, with 12 positions matching TRBD1. The V segment lost 6 bases and the J segment 6 bases; nucleotides outside the gene matches: 2. The CDR3 extends over 13 amino acids. Germline CDR1 reads MNHEY; CDR2 reads SMNVEV (reference sequence). Written as DNA, the CDR3 is TGTGCCAGCAGCAGGGACAGGGGGCAGACCCAGTACTTC. This translates into CASSRDRGQTQYF.

CDR3 nucleotides: TGTGCCAGCAGTCCCCGGGAGCCCCTCGAGCAGTACTTC. Translation: CASSPREPLEQYF. The rearrangement joins TRBV6-5 to TRBJ2-7, with D perhaps TRBD2 (6 bases). CDR1 and CDR2 from the germline V gene are MNHEY and SVGAGI. CDR3 size: 13 residues. V was clipped by 5 bases and J by 6 bases, with 14 bases between them.

This clone showed up just a few times. The chain is built from TRBV2 and TRBJ2-1, with D perhaps TRBD2 (5 bases). V dropped 10 bases and J dropped 11 bases, with 18 bases sitting between them. The CDR3 contains 12 residues. Germline-derived CDR1 and CDR2 are SNHLY and FYNNEI. CDR3 sequence: CAIRTARDKQFF. DNA for the CDR3: TGTGCCATACGCACCGCCCGGGATAAGCAGTTCTTC.

V and J are TRBV9 and TRBJ1-2; D is undetermined. Trimming left V 0 bases short and J 3 bases short, with 9 bases between. Germline CDR1 is SGDLS and CDR2 is YYNGEE. The CDR3 is made up of 14 amino acids. The CDR3 DNA reads TGTGCCAGCAGCGTAGAGCTGAGAGACTATGGCTACACCTTC. It is translated as CASSVELRDYGYTF.